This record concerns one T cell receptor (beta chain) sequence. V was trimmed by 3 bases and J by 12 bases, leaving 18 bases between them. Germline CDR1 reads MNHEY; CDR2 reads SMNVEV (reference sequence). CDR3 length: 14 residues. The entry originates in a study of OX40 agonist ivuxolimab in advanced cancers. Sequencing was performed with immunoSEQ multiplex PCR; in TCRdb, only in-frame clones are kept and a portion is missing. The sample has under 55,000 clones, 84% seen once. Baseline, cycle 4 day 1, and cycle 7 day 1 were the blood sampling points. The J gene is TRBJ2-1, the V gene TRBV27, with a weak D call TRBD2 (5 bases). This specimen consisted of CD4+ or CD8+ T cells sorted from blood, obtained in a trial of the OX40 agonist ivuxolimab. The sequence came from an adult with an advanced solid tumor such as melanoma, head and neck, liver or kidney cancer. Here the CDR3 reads CASSLVTGMIGQFF. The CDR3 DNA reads TGTGCCAGCAGTTTGGTAACGGGAATGATCGGGCAGTTCTTC.